Below, one TCR beta chain is given with its context. The protocol was immunoSEQ multiplex PCR, while the TCRdb copy is restricted to in-frame clones and leaves out a portion. The table has approximately 210,000 clones, 84% seen once. The data were obtained in a study of blood T cell repertoires in COVID-19. Those enrolled in Seattle joined during active infection and were followed longitudinally afterward. The source of this sequence is a woman aged 80 or over with COVID-19, enrolled during active disease. Material for sequencing was peripheral blood.

The CDR3 bases are TGTGCCAGTAACAGGGATCCAAATCAGCCCCAGCATTTT. Encoded protein: CASNRDPNQPQHF. The chain employs TRBV6-5 and TRBJ1-5; a weak D match, TRBD1 (6 bases). Germline assignment: CDR1 MNHEY and CDR2 SVGAGI. The V gene lost 9 bases and the J gene lost 4 bases, with 13 bases spanning the gap. This CDR3 contains 13 residues.